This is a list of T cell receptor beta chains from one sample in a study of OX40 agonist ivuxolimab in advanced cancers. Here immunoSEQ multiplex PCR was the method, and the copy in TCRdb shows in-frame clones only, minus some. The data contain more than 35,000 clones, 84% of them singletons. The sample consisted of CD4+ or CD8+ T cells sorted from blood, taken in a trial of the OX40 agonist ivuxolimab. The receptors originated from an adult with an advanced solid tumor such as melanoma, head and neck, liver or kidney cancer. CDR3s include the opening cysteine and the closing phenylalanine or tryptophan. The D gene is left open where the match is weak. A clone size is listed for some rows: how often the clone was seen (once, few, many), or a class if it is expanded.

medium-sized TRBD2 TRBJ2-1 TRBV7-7 TGTGCTAGCAGCTTATCCGGGACTAGTGTACCCAATGAGCAGTTCTTC CASSLSGTSVPNEQFF
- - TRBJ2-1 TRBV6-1 TGTGCCAGCAGTGCAAGTCTGTGGACACAGAAATACAATGAGCAGTTCTTC CASSASLWTQKYNEQFF
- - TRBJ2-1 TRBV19 TGTGCCAGTACCCCCCGGGACTCCGATCCCAATGAGCAGTTCTTC CASTPRDSDPNEQFF
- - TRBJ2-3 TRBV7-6 TGTGCCAGCAGCGCAACCCCGGGACCGTCGGCGTATACGCAGTATTTT CASSATPGPSAYTQYF
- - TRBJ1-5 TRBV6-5 TGTGGCAGCAAAGGTGGAGGACAGCCCCAGCATTTT CGSKGGGQPQHF
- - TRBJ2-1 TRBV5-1 TGCGCCAGCAGCCCTGGAGGGGGGAATGAGCAGTTCTTC CASSPGGGNEQFF
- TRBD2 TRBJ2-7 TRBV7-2 TGTGCCAGCAGCTTAGGTAGTCGCGGGGGGGCCTTCCGCGAGCAGTACTTC CASSLGSRGGAFREQYF
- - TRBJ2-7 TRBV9 TGTGCCAGCAGCGTAGGTTTTGGCTCCTACGAGCAGTACTTC CASSVGFGSYEQYF
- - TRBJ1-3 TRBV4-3 TGCGCCAGCAGCCAAGAGTACTTGACAAGAAACACCATATATTTT CASSQEYLTRNTIYF
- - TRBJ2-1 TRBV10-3 TGTGCCATCAGCAAGATCCGTGAGCAGTTCTTC CAISKIREQFF
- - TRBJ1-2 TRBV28 TGTGCCAGCAGTTTTGGCGGGAACTATGGCTACACCTTC CASSFGGNYGYTF
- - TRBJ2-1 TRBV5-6 TGTGCCAGCAGCTTGGCGATTTTGCAAGCGGGTAACAATGAGCAGTTCTTC CASSLAILQAGNNEQFF